This T cell receptor (beta chain) was profiled in a study of shared clonotypes between healthy human individuals. DNA at 200 ng, tens of thousands of T cell genomes, went into sorted-subset replicate PCRs. Method: immunoSEQ multiplex PCR; TCRdb's copy keeps in-frame clones and lacks some. The data hold about 680,000 clones, with about 80% observed a single time. The V segment lost 0 bases and the J segment 4 bases; nucleotides outside the gene matches: 5. Germline assignment: CDR1 SGDLS and CDR2 YYNGEE. CDR3 length: 16 amino acids. The clonotype comes from a woman in her twenties or thirties in good health. The chain is built from TRBV9 and TRBJ1-3; 9 nucleotides line up with TRBD1. The sequenced material came from memory CD4+ T cells sorted from blood. Regarding subset: CD45RA-negative fraction. CDR3 residues: CASSVVRQGVGNTIYF. CDR3 DNA: TGTGCCAGCAGCGTAGTGAGACAGGGGGTCGGAAACACCATATATTTT.